This TCR beta chain comes out of a study of technical replicates of blood from several donors (dated by TCRdb to about 2017). Comment on this clone: What antigen it recognizes has not been identified. No much larger clonotype is one base removed from it; base qualities were not supplied.

Library construction relied on the immunoSEQ multiplex PCR assay. TCRdb stores this immuneACCESS table with in-frame sequences only. Part of the clones is absent; in the studies checked, under half of the shortfall reflects unresolved V genes, and no reason is known for the rest. For this sample there are under 100,000 clones; about 86% appear just once. The ten largest clonotypes hold about 5% of the sample. V sheds 5 bases and J sheds 3 bases, leaving 11 bases between their ends. The CDR3, cysteine through phenylalanine, is 13 amino acids long. Only the CDR3 region is kept as DNA, spanning 39 bases read in frame from base 1. CDR1 and CDR2 (LNHDA, SQIVND) derive from the germline V gene (reference sequence).

Sequenced input: PBMCs. This sequence originates from a human donor in good health. Some clones in this sample may be carry-over from other donors' samples. Here the chain combines TRBV19 and TRBJ2-7; TRBD1 is a possible D gene, resting on 6 matching bases. The CDR3 loop reads CASSWGTNYEQYF. The DNA is as follows: TGTGCCAGTAGTTGGGGGACAAACTACGAGCAGTACTTC.